The 8 T cell receptor beta chains listed next were all sequenced from one sample in a study of T cell responses to AZD1222 COVID-19 vaccine. Assay used: immunoSEQ multiplex PCR; TCRdb lists only in-frame clones, some missing. Among about 190,000 clones listed, roughly 91% were seen once. The material was peripheral blood, obtained on day 0 of AZD1222 vaccination. The receptors come from an adult in good health.

The rearrangement joins TRBV30 to TRBJ2-7; D possibly corresponds to TRBD2 (5 bases). Trimming pared 4 bases from V and 0 bases from J, leaving 7 bases between. The CDR3 consists of 12 residues. Germline lookup yields CDR1 GTSNPN and CDR2 SVGIG (reference sequence). In DNA, the CDR3 is TGTGCCTGGAAGGACTGCTCCTACGAGCAGTACTTC. Amino acid sequence: CAWKDCSYEQYF.

The chain uses TRBV7-9 and TRBJ1-1; D remains ambiguous. The ends were cut back, 3 bases at V and 0 bases at J, with 2 bases in the middle. CDR1 and CDR2 from the germline V gene are SEHNR and FQNEAQ (reference sequence). This CDR3 comprises 12 residues. CDR3 bases: TGTGCCAGCAGCTTCCTGAACACTGAAGCTTTCTTT. Protein sequence: CASSFLNTEAFF.

The chain links TRBV29-1 to TRBJ2-1; TRBD2 agrees at 11 bases. V trimming: 1 base; J trimming: 3 bases; junction bases outside the gene matches: 2. This CDR3 contains 15 residues. The germline CDR1 and CDR2 sequences are SQVTM and ANQGSEA. CDR3 nucleotides: TGCAGCGTTGAAGGCGGGACTAGCGGCTACAATGAGCAGTTCTTC. Protein: CSVEGGTSGYNEQFF.

The rearrangement links TRBV2 to TRBJ2-7; 11 bases are a match to TRBD2. The CDR3 is made up of 14 amino acids. Germline CDR1 and CDR2: SNHLY and FYNNEI. Trimming at V came to 5 bases and at J to 4 bases, leaving 4 bases not matched to a gene. Here the CDR3 reads CASSMTSGVYEQYF. The CDR3 DNA is TGTGCCAGCAGTATGACTAGCGGGGTATACGAGCAGTACTTC.

V usage is TRBV7-2 and J usage is TRBJ1-5; no definite D call. The CDR3 spans 13 residues. V gave up 2 bases and J gave up 11 bases, with 13 bases separating them. The germline V gene has CDR1 SGHTA and CDR2 FQGNSA. CDR3 protein: CASSLNLLDAQHF. CDR3 nucleotide sequence: TGTGCCAGCAGCTTAAATTTGTTAGATGCCCAGCATTTT.

V gene TRBV9 combines with J gene TRBJ1-1; 7 bases fit TRBD1. The V and J ends lost 4 bases and 0 bases, in that order; junction bases with no gene match: 6. CDR1 and CDR2 from the germline V gene are SGDLS and YYNGEE. This CDR3 has 15 residues. This CDR3 is CASSLTQGLNTEAFF. As DNA, the CDR3 is TGTGCCAGCAGCCTAACACAGGGGCTGAACACTGAAGCTTTCTTT.

V usage is TRBV6-5 and J usage is TRBJ2-7; a possible D gene is TRBD2 (6 bases). Germline V gene lookup returns CDR1 MNHEY and CDR2 SVGAGI. V was clipped by 8 bases and J by 2 bases, with 16 bases between them. This CDR3 has 14 residues. CDR3 amino acids: CASQFLEGPYEQYF. The DNA for the CDR3 is TGTGCCAGCCAATTTCTGGAGGGACCCTACGAGCAGTACTTC.

The rearrangement uses TRBV7-2 and TRBJ2-7; D gene unclear. The germline V gene encodes CDR1 SGHTA and CDR2 FQGNSA. The CDR3 is 14 residues long. The V end was cut by 4 bases, the J end by 2 bases, with 12 bases between. In DNA form, the CDR3 reads TGTGCCAGCAGCTCCACGGGCCTCACCTACGAGCAGTACTTC. Its protein product is CASSSTGLTYEQYF.